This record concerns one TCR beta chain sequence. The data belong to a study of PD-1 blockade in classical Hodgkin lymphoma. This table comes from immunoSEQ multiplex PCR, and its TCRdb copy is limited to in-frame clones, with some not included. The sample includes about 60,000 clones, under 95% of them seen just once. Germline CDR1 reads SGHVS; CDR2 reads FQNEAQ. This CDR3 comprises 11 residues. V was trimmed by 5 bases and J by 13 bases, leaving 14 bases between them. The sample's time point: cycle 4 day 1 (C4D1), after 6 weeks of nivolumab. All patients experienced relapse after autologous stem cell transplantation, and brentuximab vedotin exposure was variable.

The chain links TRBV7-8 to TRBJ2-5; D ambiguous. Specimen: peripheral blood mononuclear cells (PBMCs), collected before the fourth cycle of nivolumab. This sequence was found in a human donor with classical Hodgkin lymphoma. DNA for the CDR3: TGTGCCAGCAGCCCAGACCGAAGGATGTACTTC. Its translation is CASSPDRRMYF. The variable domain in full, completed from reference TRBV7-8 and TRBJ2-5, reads GAGVSQSPRYKVAKRGQDVALRCDPISGHVSLFWYQQALGQGPEFLTYFQNEAQLDKSGLPSDRFFAERPEGSVSTLKIQRTQQEDSAVYLCASSPDRRMYFGPGTRLLVL.